Listed below are T cell receptor beta chains from one sample, sequenced in a study of cytotoxic CD8 clonotypes in ibrutinib-treated CLL. Clones were sequenced by immunoSEQ multiplex PCR, and TCRdb holds only the in-frame ones, with some missing. The data contain 250,000 to 350,000 clones, approximately 76% of them singletons. The starting material was PBMCs, obtained at disease progression, from a patient treated with ibrutinib. The receptors stem from a human donor with chronic lymphocytic leukemia. Both conserved end residues are part of each CDR3. The order of the fields is D gene, V gene, CDR3 protein. The D gene is left open where the match is weak.

>NA|TRBV6-1
CASTGGWGTDTQYF
>TRBD1|TRBV2
CASSMFQGARTNEKLFF
>TRBD2|TRBV13
CASSSRWGKAGGNRETQYF
>NA|TRBV5-6
CASSLASLTYEQYF
>TRBD1|TRBV2
CASTWDRGYETQYF
>TRBD2|TRBV27
CASSFGPGLAGGTREQYF
>TRBD2|TRBV14
CASSQTLADSYEQYF
>NA|TRBV9
CASSVEGRTVSGNTIYF
>TRBD1|TRBV6-5
CASRIQGAAEAFF
>NA|TRBV5-1
CASSLSLGAEAEAFF
>TRBD2|TRBV7-6
CASSLRLAGGVKTGELFF
>NA|TRBV11-2
CASSASGYEQYF
>TRBD2|TRBV7-6
CASSPRTSGGDEQFF
>TRBD2|TRBV29-1
CSVGGGSYNEQFF
>NA|TRBV9
CASSVAVGTQYF
>NA|TRBV7-2
CASSLLGSNNSPLHF
>NA|TRBV7-8
CASSLARGVMMGEQFF
>NA|TRBV7-2
CASCSPRTDTQYF
>TRBD1|TRBV28
CASSTGQGESYGYTF
>TRBD1|TRBV7-2
CASSLGDREVSGNTIYF
>NA|TRBV13
CASSLGGWSSYNSPLHF
>TRBD2|TRBV19
CASSIILAGPYEQYF
>TRBD1|TRBV6-5
CASSYIRGPGELFF
>NA|TRBV5-1
CASSLDQGWGKLFF
>TRBD1|TRBV19
CASSKSGGEAFF
>NA|TRBV5-1
CASRPSLNYGYTF
>NA|TRBV7-9
CASVGGSVSYEQYF
>NA|TRBV28
CASRGNYQPQHF
>TRBD2|TRBV4-3
CASSQDSGNLRETQYF